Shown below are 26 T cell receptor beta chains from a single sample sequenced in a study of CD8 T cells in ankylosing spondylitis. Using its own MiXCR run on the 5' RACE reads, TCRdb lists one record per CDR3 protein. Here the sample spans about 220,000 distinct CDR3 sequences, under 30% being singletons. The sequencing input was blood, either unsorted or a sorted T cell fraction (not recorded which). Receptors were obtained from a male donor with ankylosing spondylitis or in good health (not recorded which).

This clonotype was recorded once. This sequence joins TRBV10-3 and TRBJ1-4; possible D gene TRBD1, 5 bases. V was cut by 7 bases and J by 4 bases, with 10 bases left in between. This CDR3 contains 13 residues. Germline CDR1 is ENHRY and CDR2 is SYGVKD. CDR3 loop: CAITGTGNEKLFF. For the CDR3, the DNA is TGTGCCATCACCGGGACTGGTAATGAAAAACTGTTTTTT.

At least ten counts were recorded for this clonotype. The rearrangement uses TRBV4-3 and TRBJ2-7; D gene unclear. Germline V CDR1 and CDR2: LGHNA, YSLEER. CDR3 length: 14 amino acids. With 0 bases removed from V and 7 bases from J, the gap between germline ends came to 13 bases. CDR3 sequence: CASSQDYQTREQYF. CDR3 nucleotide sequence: TGCGCCAGCAGCCAAGACTACCAAACGCGGGAGCAGTACTTC.

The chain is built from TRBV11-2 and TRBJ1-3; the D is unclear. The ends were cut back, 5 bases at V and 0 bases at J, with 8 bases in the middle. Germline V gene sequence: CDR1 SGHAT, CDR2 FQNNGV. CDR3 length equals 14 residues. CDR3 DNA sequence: TGTGCCAGCAGCCCGCAATTCTCTGGAAACACCATATATTTT. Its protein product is CASSPQFSGNTIYF.

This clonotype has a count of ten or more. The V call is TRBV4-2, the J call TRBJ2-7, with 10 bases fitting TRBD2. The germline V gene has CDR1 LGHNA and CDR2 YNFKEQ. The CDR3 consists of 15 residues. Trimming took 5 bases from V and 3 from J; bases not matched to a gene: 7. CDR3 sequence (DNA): TGTGCCAGCAGCAAGCAGCGGGAGGGGGTCTACGAGCAGTACTTC. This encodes CASSKQREGVYEQYF.

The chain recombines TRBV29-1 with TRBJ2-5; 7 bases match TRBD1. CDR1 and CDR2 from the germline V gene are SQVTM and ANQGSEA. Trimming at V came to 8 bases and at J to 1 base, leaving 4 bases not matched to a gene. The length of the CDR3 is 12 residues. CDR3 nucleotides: TGCAGCTCTGGGACAGCCCAAGAGACCCAGTACTTC. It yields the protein CSSGTAQETQYF.

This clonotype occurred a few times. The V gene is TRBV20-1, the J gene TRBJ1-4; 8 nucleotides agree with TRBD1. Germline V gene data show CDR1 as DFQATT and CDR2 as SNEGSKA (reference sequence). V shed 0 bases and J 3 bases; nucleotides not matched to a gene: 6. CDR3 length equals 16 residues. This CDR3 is CSARDRTTGANEKLFF. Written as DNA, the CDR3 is TGCAGTGCTAGAGATCGGACGACAGGGGCTAATGAAAAACTGTTTTTT.

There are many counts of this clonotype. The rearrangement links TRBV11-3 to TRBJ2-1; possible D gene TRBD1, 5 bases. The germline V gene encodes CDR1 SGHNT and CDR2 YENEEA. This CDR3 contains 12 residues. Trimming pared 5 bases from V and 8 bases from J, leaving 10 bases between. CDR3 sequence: CASSKAGYEQFF. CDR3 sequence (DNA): TGTGCCAGCAGCAAGGCAGGGTATGAGCAGTTCTTC.

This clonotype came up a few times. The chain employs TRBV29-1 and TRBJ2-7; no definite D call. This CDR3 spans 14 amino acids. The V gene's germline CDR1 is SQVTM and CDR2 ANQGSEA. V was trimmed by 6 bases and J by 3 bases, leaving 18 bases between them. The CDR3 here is CSVRTATKIYEQYF. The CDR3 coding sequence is TGCAGCGTGCGAACAGCGACCAAGATCTACGAGCAGTACTTC.

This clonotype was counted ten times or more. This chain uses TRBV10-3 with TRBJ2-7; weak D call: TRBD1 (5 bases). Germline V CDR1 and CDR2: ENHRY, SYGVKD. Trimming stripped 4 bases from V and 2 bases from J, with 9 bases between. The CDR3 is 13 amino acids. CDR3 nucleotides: TGTGCCATCAGTGCGCAGGGAACCTACGAGCAGTACTTC. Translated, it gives CAISAQGTYEQYF.

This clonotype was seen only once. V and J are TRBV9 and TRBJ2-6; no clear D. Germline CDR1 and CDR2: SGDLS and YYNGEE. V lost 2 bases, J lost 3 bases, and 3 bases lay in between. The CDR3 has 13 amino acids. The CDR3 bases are TGTGCCAGCAGCGTCTATGGGGCCAACGTCCTGACTTTC. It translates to CASSVYGANVLTF.

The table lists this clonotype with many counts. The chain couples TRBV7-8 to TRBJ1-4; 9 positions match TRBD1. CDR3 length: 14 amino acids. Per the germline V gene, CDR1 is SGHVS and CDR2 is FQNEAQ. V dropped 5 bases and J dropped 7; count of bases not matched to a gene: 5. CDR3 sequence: CASSHRDRVEKLFF. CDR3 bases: TGTGCCAGCAGCCACCGGGACAGGGTTGAAAAACTGTTTTTT. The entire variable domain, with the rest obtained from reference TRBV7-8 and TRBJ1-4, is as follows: GAGVSQSPRYKVAKRGQDVALRCDPISGHVSLFWYQQALGQGPEFLTYFQNEAQLDKSGLPSDRFFAERPEGSVSTLKIQRTQQEDSAVYLCASSHRDRVEKLFFGSGTQLSVL.

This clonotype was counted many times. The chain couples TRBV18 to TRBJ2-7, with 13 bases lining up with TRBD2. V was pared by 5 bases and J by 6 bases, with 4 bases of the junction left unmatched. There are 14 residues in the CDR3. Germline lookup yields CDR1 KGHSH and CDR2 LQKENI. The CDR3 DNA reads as TGTGCCAGCTCAGGACTAGCGGGAGCTGTCGAGCAGTACTTC. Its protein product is CASSGLAGAVEQYF.

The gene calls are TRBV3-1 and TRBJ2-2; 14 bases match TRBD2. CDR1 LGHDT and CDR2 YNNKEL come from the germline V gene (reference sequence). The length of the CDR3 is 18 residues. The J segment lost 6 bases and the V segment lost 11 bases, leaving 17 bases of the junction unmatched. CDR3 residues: CAFSSPGLAGAFSGELFF. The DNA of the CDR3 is TGTGCCTTCAGTTCACCGGGACTAGCGGGAGCCTTCTCCGGGGAGCTGTTTTTT.

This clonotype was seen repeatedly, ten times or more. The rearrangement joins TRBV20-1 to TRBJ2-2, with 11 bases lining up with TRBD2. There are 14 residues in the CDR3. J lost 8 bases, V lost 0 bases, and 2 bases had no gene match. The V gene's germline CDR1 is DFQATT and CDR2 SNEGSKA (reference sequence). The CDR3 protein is CSARETSGNGELFF. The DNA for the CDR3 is TGCAGTGCTAGAGAGACTAGCGGGAATGGGGAGCTGTTTTTT.

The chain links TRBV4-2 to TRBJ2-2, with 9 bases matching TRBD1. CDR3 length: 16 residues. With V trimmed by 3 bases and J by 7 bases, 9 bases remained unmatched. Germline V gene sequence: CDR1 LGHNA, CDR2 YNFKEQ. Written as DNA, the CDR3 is TGTGCCAGCAGCCAGGGGGGACAGGGACATGGCGGGGAGCTGTTTTTT. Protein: CASSQGGQGHGGELFF.

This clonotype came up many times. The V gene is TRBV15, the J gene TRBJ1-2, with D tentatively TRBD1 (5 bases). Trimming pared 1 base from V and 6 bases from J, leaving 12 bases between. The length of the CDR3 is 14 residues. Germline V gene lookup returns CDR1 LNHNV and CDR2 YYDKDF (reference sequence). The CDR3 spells CATSRAGSGDGYTF. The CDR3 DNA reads TGTGCCACCAGCAGAGCAGGGAGTGGAGATGGCTACACCTTC.

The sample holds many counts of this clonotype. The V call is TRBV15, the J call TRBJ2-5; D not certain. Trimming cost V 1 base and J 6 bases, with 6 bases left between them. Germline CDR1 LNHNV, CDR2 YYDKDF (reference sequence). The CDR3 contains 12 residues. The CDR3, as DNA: TGTGCCACCAGCAGAGGAGAAAAGACCCAGTACTTC. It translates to CATSRGEKTQYF.

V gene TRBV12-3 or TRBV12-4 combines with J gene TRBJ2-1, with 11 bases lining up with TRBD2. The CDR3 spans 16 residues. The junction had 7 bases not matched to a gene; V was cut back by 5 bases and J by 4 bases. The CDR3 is CASSPLAGGRYNEQFF. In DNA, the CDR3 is TGTGCCAGCAGTCCCTTAGCGGGAGGGCGTTACAATGAGCAGTTCTTC.

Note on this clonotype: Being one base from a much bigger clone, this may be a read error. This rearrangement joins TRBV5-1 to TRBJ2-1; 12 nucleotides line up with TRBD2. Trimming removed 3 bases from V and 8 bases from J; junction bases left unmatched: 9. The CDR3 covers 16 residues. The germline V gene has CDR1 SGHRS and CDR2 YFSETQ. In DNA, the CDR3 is TGCGCCAGCAGCTCCCTAGCGGGGGGGGCCAACGATGAGCAGTTCTTC. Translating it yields CASSSLAGGANDEQFF.

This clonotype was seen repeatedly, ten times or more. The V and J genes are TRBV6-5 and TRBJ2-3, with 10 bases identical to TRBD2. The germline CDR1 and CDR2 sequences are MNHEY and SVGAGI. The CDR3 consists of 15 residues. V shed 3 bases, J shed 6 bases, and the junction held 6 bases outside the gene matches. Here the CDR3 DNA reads TGTGCCAGCAGTTATTCTAGCGGGGGACGGGATACGCAGTATTTT. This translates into CASSYSSGGRDTQYF.

The CDR3 DNA follows: TGTGCCAGCAGCCGAGGGGGCGCAGGGTACGAGCAGTACTTC. This sequence encodes CASSRGGAGYEQYF. The gene calls are TRBV7-6 and TRBJ2-7; 7 bases align to TRBD1. The germline CDR1 and CDR2 sequences are SGHVS and FNYEAQ. The CDR3 has 14 amino acids. Losses at the gene ends were 5 bases for V and 4 bases for J; bases not matched to a gene: 8.

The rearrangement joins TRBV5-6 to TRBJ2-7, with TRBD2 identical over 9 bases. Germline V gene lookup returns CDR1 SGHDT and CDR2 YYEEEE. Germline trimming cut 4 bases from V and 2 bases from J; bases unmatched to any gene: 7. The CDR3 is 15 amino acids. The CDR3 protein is CASSASGTPPYEQYF. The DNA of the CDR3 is TGTGCCAGCAGCGCTAGCGGGACGCCTCCCTACGAGCAGTACTTC.

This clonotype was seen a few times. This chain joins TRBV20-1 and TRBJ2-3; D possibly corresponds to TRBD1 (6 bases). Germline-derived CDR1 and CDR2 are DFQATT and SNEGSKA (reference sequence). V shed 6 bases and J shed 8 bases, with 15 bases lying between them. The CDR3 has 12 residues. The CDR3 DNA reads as TGCAGTGCGCCGAGACAGGACGGTACGCAGTATTTT. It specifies CSAPRQDGTQYF.

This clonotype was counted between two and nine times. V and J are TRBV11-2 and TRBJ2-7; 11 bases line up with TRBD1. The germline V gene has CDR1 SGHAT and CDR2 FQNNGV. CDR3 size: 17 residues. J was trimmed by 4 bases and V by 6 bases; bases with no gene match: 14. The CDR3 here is CASRLRTGGASVYEQYF. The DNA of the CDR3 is TGTGCCAGCAGACTTCGGACAGGGGGCGCATCAGTGTACGAGCAGTACTTC.

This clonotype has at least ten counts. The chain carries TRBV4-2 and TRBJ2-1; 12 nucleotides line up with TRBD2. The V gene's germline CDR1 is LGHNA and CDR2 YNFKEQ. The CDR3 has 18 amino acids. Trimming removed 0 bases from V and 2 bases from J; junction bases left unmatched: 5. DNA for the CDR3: TGTGCCAGCAGCCAAGAGGCTAGCGGGAGGGCTCCCTACAATGAGCAGTTCTTC. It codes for CASSQEASGRAPYNEQFF.

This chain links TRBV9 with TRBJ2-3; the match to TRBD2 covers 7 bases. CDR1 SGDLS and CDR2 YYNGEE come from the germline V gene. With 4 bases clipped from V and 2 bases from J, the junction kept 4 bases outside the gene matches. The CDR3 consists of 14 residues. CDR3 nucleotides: TGTGCCAGCAGCCCAAGCGGGATCACAGATACGCAGTATTTT. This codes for CASSPSGITDTQYF. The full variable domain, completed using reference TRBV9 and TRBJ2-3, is DSGVTQTPKHLITATGQRVTLRCSPRSGDLSVYWYQQSLDQGLQFLIQYYNGEERAKGNILERFSAQQFPDLHSELNLSSLELGDSALYFCASSPSGITDTQYFGPGTRLTVL.